These T cell receptor beta chains were read from a single sample in a study of lymphopenia after photon versus proton radiotherapy. Sequenced by immunoSEQ multiplex PCR; TCRdb stores in-frame clones only, minus some. In the table there are tens of thousands of clones, 87% of which are singletons. The material was peripheral blood, obtained from a patient treated with proton-based radiotherapy. The receptors shown here come from an elderly man with esophageal cancer. Each CDR3 is given with its conserved first and last residue. The order of the fields is J gene, D gene, V gene, clone size, CDR3 protein, CDR3 DNA. A D gene is named only where the DNA matches it firmly. Only some rows state a clone size, as once, few, many or a class for expanded clones.

>TRBJ2-6|TRBD2|TRBV10-3|.
CAISESGGGPGANVLTF
TGTGCCATCAGTGAGTCGGGGGGAGGGCCTGGGGCCAACGTCCTGACTTTC
>TRBJ1-2|.|TRBV7-9|.
CASSPGTSAGGYTF
TGTGCCAGCAGCCCTGGGACTTCGGCGGGTGGCTACACCTTC
>TRBJ2-1|TRBD1|TRBV6-1|once
CASSPRQGNEQFF
TGTGCCAGCAGTCCACGACAGGGGAATGAGCAGTTCTTC
>TRBJ2-3|TRBD2|TRBV6-4|.
CASSANIGTSGRKETDTQYF
TGTGCCAGCAGCGCCAACATCGGGACTAGCGGGAGGAAAGAGACAGATACGCAGTATTTT
>TRBJ2-7|.|TRBV15|.
CATSRGGGFYDEQYF
TGTGCCACCAGCAGAGGTGGCGGGTTTTACGACGAGCAGTACTTC
>TRBJ1-6|TRBD1|TRBV6-6|once
CASSRSGGTYNSPLHF
TGTGCCAGCAGTCGGTCAGGGGGAACCTATAATTCACCCCTCCACTTT
>TRBJ1-3|TRBD1|TRBV5-6|.
CASSRTTGAAGNTIYF
TGTGCCAGCAGCCGTACAACAGGGGCGGCTGGAAACACCATATATTTT
>TRBJ1-1|.|TRBV5-8|.
CASTPLRGYTEAFF
TGTGCCAGCACCCCCCTGAGGGGGTATACTGAAGCTTTCTTT
>TRBJ1-4|.|TRBV6-4|.
CASSDPPGVTWEKLFF
TGTGCCAGCAGTGACCCCCCAGGGGTCACATGGGAAAAACTGTTTTTT
>TRBJ1-1|TRBD1|TRBV5-8|.
CASSLAGGRNTEAFF
TGTGCCAGCAGCCTGGCAGGGGGCAGGAACACTGAAGCTTTCTTT
>TRBJ1-1|.|TRBV7-3|.
CASSLTRRDEAFF
TGTGCCAGCAGCTTAACGCGGCGGGACGAAGCTTTCTTT
>TRBJ2-6|.|TRBV4-1|.
CASSQQGAALGSGANVLTF
TGCGCCAGCAGCCAACAAGGGGCTGCGCTGGGGTCCGGGGCCAACGTCCTGACTTTC
>TRBJ2-2|TRBD1|TRBV5-8|.
CASSLARDRGPGELFF
TGTGCCAGCAGCTTGGCGAGAGACAGGGGGCCCGGGGAGCTGTTTTTT
>TRBJ1-2|.|TRBV5-4|.
CASSLNRASGYTF
TGTGCCAGCAGCTTGAACAGGGCTTCCGGCTACACCTTC
>TRBJ2-7|.|TRBV7-4|.
CASSLGGGAYEQYF
TGTGCCAGCAGCTTAGGAGGCGGAGCCTACGAGCAGTACTTC
>TRBJ2-1|TRBD2|TRBV29-1|.
CSVLEMGEGLGNEQFF
TGCAGCGTACTAGAAATGGGGGAGGGCCTAGGTAATGAGCAGTTCTTC
>TRBJ2-5|.|TRBV7-3|.
CASSLPGAQETQYF
TGTGCCAGCAGCTTACCGGGGGCCCAAGAGACCCAGTACTTC
>TRBJ1-5|TRBD1|TRBV29-1|.
CSTEATGASNQPQHF
TGCAGCACCGAGGCAACAGGGGCTAGCAATCAGCCCCAGCATTTT
>TRBJ1-1|.|TRBV13|.
CASSVDSLNTEAFF
TGTGCCAGCAGCGTGGACTCCCTGAACACTGAAGCTTTCTTT
>TRBJ2-3|.|TRBV11-2|.
CASSLSSGSTDTQYF
TGTGCCAGCAGCTTAAGTTCGGGATCCACAGATACGCAGTATTTT
>TRBJ2-7|.|TRBV12-5|medium-sized
CASGRGTSTYEQYF
TGTGCTAGTGGCAGAGGGACATCGACCTACGAGCAGTACTTC
>TRBJ1-1|.|TRBV18|once
CASSPGLTNTEAFF
TGTGCCAGCTCACCAGGACTGACCAACACTGAAGCTTTCTTT
>TRBJ2-2|TRBD2|TRBV5-6|.
CASWGLAVNTGELFF
TGTGCCAGCTGGGGACTAGCGGTGAACACCGGGGAGCTGTTTTTT
>TRBJ1-5|TRBD1|TRBV6-5|.
CASSPEGQGERPQHF
TGTGCCAGCAGCCCCGAGGGACAGGGGGAACGGCCCCAGCATTTT
>TRBJ2-1|.|TRBV6-1|.
CASTASRSYNEQFF
TGTGCCAGCACAGCTTCCAGGTCCTACAATGAGCAGTTCTTC
>TRBJ2-1|.|TRBV5-4|.
CASSLVEYNEQFF
TGTGCCAGCAGCTTGGTAGAATACAATGAGCAGTTCTTC
>TRBJ2-5|TRBD2|TRBV6-1|.
CASLGTSGRGETQYF
TGTGCCAGCCTCGGGACTAGCGGGAGGGGAGAGACCCAGTACTTC
>TRBJ1-4|.|TRBV18|.
CASSPRFQEKLFF
TGTGCCAGCTCACCAAGGTTCCAAGAAAAACTGTTTTTT
>TRBJ2-7|.|TRBV11-2|.
CASSLGIGGPGISYEQYF
TGTGCCAGCAGCTTAGGAATAGGCGGACCCGGGATCTCCTACGAGCAGTACTTC
>TRBJ2-3|.|TRBV30|.
CVWSVIRTDTQYF
TGTGTCTGGAGCGTGATTCGGACAGATACGCAGTATTTT
>TRBJ2-3|TRBD2|TRBV5-4|.
CASTRAGTSGGAGQYF
TGTGCCAGCACACGGGCCGGGACTAGCGGGGGGGCAGGGCAGTATTTT
>TRBJ2-1|.|TRBV5-1|.
CASSLAVSYNEQFF
TGCGCCAGCAGCTTGGCGGTCTCCTACAATGAGCAGTTCTTC
>TRBJ1-1|.|TRBV6-1|.
CASSDGGYTEAFF
TGTGCCAGCAGTGATGGGGGATACACTGAAGCTTTCTTT
>TRBJ2-7|.|TRBV11-2|.
CASSLVEGPYEQYF
TGTGCCAGCAGCTTAGTGGAAGGCCCCTACGAGCAGTACTTC
>TRBJ2-7|.|TRBV6-6|.
CASRILGASYEQYF
TGTGCCAGCAGGATCCTGGGAGCCTCATACGAGCAGTACTTC
>TRBJ1-1|TRBD1|TRBV6-5|.
CASSYHGQGEAFF
TGTGCCAGCAGTTACCACGGACAGGGAGAAGCTTTCTTT
>TRBJ2-2|TRBD1|TRBV7-2|.
CASSRQGGANTGELFF
TGTGCCAGCAGCAGACAGGGGGGAGCGAACACCGGGGAGCTGTTTTTT
>TRBJ1-2|.|TRBV7-5|.
CASSSTGAPYGYTF
TGTGCCAGCAGCTCAACAGGCGCACCCTATGGCTACACCTTC
>TRBJ2-5|.|TRBV5-4|few
CASSPTGQSGETQYF
TGTGCCAGCAGCCCCACCGGACAATCCGGAGAGACCCAGTACTTC
>TRBJ2-3|.|TRBV5-8|.
CASSLSSTDTQYF
TGTGCCAGCAGCTTAAGTAGCACAGATACGCAGTATTTT
>TRBJ1-4|.|TRBV7-8|.
CASSLSRVVATNEKLFF
TGTGCCAGCAGCTTAAGCAGGGTGGTTGCAACTAATGAAAAACTGTTTTTT
>TRBJ2-3|.|TRBV29-1|.
CSVRIGQSGDTQYF
TGCAGCGTCCGAATCGGACAGTCGGGAGATACGCAGTATTTT
>TRBJ1-2|TRBD1|TRBV28|.
CASSSGQDDYGYTF
TGTGCCAGCAGTTCAGGACAGGATGACTATGGCTACACCTTC
>TRBJ2-3|TRBD1|TRBV27|.
CASSRGYTQYF
TGTGCCAGCAGCAGGGGGTATACGCAGTATTTT
>TRBJ1-3|.|TRBV6-1|.
CASSEDFGRAGNTIYF
TGTGCCAGCAGTGAAGATTTTGGTAGAGCTGGAAACACCATATATTTT
>TRBJ2-1|.|TRBV7-7|.
CASSLTSALDGEQFF
TGTGCCAGCAGCTTAACCTCGGCGCTAGACGGTGAGCAGTTCTTC
>TRBJ2-7|.|TRBV15|.
CATSAERVGEQYF
TGTGCCACCAGCGCCGAGAGGGTGGGCGAGCAGTACTTC
>TRBJ2-3|.|TRBV2|.
CASSGRTSTDTQYF
TGTGCCTCCAGCGGGCGGACTAGCACAGATACGCAGTATTTT
>TRBJ2-6|TRBD1|TRBV7-9|.
CASSSRQGPSGANVLTF
TGTGCCAGCAGCTCGCGACAGGGTCCAAGTGGGGCCAACGTCCTGACTTTC
>TRBJ1-2|TRBD1|TRBV27|.
CASSLRGGTGSPRGYTF
TGTGCCAGCAGTTTGCGGGGAGGGACAGGGTCTCCGCGCGGCTACACCTTC
>TRBJ2-5|.|TRBV5-1|.
CASSLAPRQEETQYF
TGCGCCAGCAGCTTGGCCCCCCGACAGGAAGAGACCCAGTACTTC
>TRBJ1-1|.|TRBV5-1|.
CASSLGGGWDTEAFF
TGCGCCAGCAGCTTGGGTGGGGGTTGGGACACTGAAGCTTTCTTT
>TRBJ1-1|.|TRBV19|.
CASSISVGGTEAFF
TGTGCCAGTAGTATTTCGGTTGGAGGCACTGAAGCTTTCTTT